This T cell receptor (beta chain) was recorded in a study of cytomegalovirus exposure and HLA in healthy donors. Study background: Researchers found that about four fifths of around 400 genotyped donors fell within the Caucasian-associated ancestry cluster. Findings and limits, study-wide: Previously analyzed data showed that most TCR beta V segments were productive at a frequency of about 87% or about 30%.

PCR used 60 Vbeta primers and 13 Jbeta primers. In the source study's methods: A later analysis counted about 80 million unique TCR beta chains, some 12 million shared. TCRdb's table, derived via immunoSEQ multiplex PCR, lists solely in-frame clones and lacks some. Clonal size and the V and J genes are those of that table, whereas D and trimming came from the DNA. The table lists tens of thousands of clones, over 75% of them singletons. Germline lookup yields CDR1 MNHEY and CDR2 SVGAGI. CDR3 length equals 11 residues. V was pared by 2 bases and J by 6 bases, with 4 bases between. Details on this clone: Its matching antigen is unknown.

The sample comprised PBMCs. The TCR comes from a man between 40 and 49 years old in good health and CMV-seronegative. The chain links TRBV6-5 to TRBJ1-1; no clear D. CDR3 nucleotides: TGTGCCAGCAGTTACGGAGCTGAAGCTTTCTTT. Translated, it gives CASSYGAEAFF.